This TCR beta chain was obtained from a study of long-term antiretroviral therapy in people with HIV. V gave up 3 bases and J gave up 0 bases; unmatched junction bases: 5. In germline, CDR1 is MGHDK, CDR2 SYGVNS. The CDR3 spans 17 residues. The assay used was immunoSEQ (version v3.0), run at survey level. Sequencing was intended to reach about 40,000-55,000 T-cell genomes per sample. Only in-frame clones appear in the TCRdb table, and some are missing; sequencing was by immunoSEQ multiplex PCR. The sample lists about 27,000 clones, around 80% seen once, with 9% to 10% in the top ten. Whole-study results and caveats: Diversity went up after ART and still fell short of transplant donor controls. Someone took the blood between about 2004 and 2017, maybe while older ART regimens were in use. Information on adherence, resistance and therapy changes was unavailable.

As for this clone: Its cognate antigen is unknown.

This receptor was obtained from a man in his forties or fifties with HIV. The source was unsorted PBMCs, collected 3 years after starting antiretroviral therapy. This chain links TRBV25-1 with TRBJ2-2; 9 nucleotides line up with TRBD1. The CDR3 nucleotides are TGTGCCAGCAGTGAGAGGGGACAGGGCGCGAACACCGGGGAGCTGTTTTTT. This translates into CASSERGQGANTGELFF. Full variable domain (rest looked up from reference TRBV25-1 and TRBJ2-2): EADIYQTPRYLVIGTGKKITLECSQTMGHDKMYWYQQDPGMELHLIHYSYGVNSTEKGDLSSESTVSRIRTEHFPLTLESARPSHTSQYLCASSERGQGANTGELFFGEGSRLTVL.